Each of the 26 T cell receptor beta chains below was sequenced from the same sample in a study of OX40 agonist ivuxolimab in advanced cancers. TCRdb's table, derived via immunoSEQ multiplex PCR, lists solely in-frame clones and lacks some. The table shows 35,000 to 45,000 clones, with roughly nine tenths occurring only once. The source material was CD4+ or CD8+ T cells sorted from blood, sampled in a trial of the OX40 agonist ivuxolimab. Source of these receptors: an adult with an advanced solid tumor such as melanoma, head and neck, liver or kidney cancer.

V gene TRBV6-1 combines with J gene TRBJ2-4; D is ambiguous. CDR3 size: 13 residues. Germline assignment: CDR1 MNHNS and CDR2 SASEGT. Trimming pared 1 base from V and 8 bases from J, leaving 9 bases between. The CDR3 nucleotides read TGTGCCAGCAGTGAAGACGCTGACGACATTCAGTACTTC. It is translated as CASSEDADDIQYF.

The chain carries TRBV9 and TRBJ2-1, with 9 bases lining up with TRBD2. Germline CDR1 SGDLS, CDR2 YYNGEE. The CDR3 runs to 15 residues. V shed 3 bases, J shed 5 bases, and the junction held 6 bases outside the gene matches. The CDR3 DNA sequence: TGTGCCAGCAGCGCGAGCGGGAGGACCCACAATGAGCAGTTCTTC. It encodes CASSASGRTHNEQFF.

V is TRBV6-4 and J is TRBJ1-1; the match to TRBD1 covers 9 bases. The ends lost 5 bases at V and 4 bases at J; junction bases unmatched: 5. CDR3 length: 14 residues. Germline V lookup: CDR1 MRHNA, CDR2 SNTAGT. CDR3 protein: CASSPGTGSTEAFF. The CDR3 nucleotides read TGTGCCAGCAGTCCCGGGACAGGGAGCACTGAAGCTTTCTTT.

The rearrangement joins TRBV11-2 to TRBJ1-5; 7 positions agree with TRBD1. V lost 1 base, J lost 3 bases, and 6 bases stayed unmatched. This CDR3 is built from 16 residues. Germline lookup yields CDR1 SGHAT and CDR2 FQNNGV. The CDR3 region is CASSLAGTASNQPQHF. The CDR3 bases are TGTGCCAGCAGCTTAGCCGGGACAGCGTCCAATCAGCCCCAGCATTTT.

The chain uses TRBV6-5 and TRBJ2-5; 7 nucleotides agree with TRBD2. The trim removed 4 bases at V and 5 bases at J, leaving 7 bases unmatched. The CDR3 spans 14 residues. Looked up from germline, CDR1 is MNHEY and CDR2 is SVGAGI. In nucleotides, the CDR3 is TGTGCCAGCAGTTTTGGCGGGGGAGGGGAGACCCAGTACTTC. It specifies CASSFGGGGETQYF.

This rearrangement joins TRBV29-1 to TRBJ2-1; unclear D gene. The CDR3 is made up of 13 amino acids. Germline lookup yields CDR1 SQVTM and CDR2 ANQGSEA. V lost 6 bases and J 4 bases, leaving 13 bases between the germline ends. The CDR3 sequence is CSVVHYLYNEQFF. In DNA, the CDR3 is TGCAGCGTCGTACACTACTTATACAATGAGCAGTTCTTC.

V is TRBV2 and J is TRBJ2-7; 7 nucleotides agree with TRBD2. There are 13 residues in the CDR3. The germline V gene has CDR1 SNHLY and CDR2 FYNNEI. Trimming at V came to 11 bases and at J to 2 bases, leaving 9 bases not matched to a gene. The CDR3 DNA reads TGTGCCTCACAACGGGACTATACCTACGAGCAGTACTTC. Residues: CASQRDYTYEQYF.

The CDR3 region is CASRPWTLGAKNIQYF. CDR3 coding DNA: TGTGCCAGCAGGCCATGGACCCTCGGGGCCAAAAACATTCAGTACTTC. The chain recombines TRBV2 with TRBJ2-4; D unclear. The germline V and J ends were trimmed by 6 bases and 1 base, with 16 bases remaining between them. This CDR3 region has 16 residues. Germline values: CDR1 SNHLY, CDR2 FYNNEI. The entire variable domain, with the rest obtained from reference TRBV2 and TRBJ2-4, is as follows: EPEVTQTPSHQVTQMGQEVILRCVPISNHLYFYWYRQILGQKVEFLVSFYNNEISEKSEIFDDQFSVERPDGSNFTLKIRSTKLEDSAMYFCASRPWTLGAKNIQYFGAGTRLSVL.

The genes are TRBV6-1 and TRBJ2-7, with D possibly TRBD2 on 7 matching bases. CDR3 length: 15 residues. Trimming cost V 3 bases and J 3 bases, with 15 bases left between them. Germline V gene lookup returns CDR1 MNHNS and CDR2 SASEGT. The CDR3 here is CASSDKTGRVYEQYF. In DNA form, the CDR3 reads TGTGCCAGCAGTGATAAAACAGGGAGGGTCTACGAGCAGTACTTC.

The CDR3 DNA sequence: TGTGCCAGCAGTGACTCGAGAACACCGGGGGGCTACACCTTC. This encodes CASSDSRTPGGYTF. The V and J genes are TRBV6-4 and TRBJ1-2; no definite D call. The germline gives CDR1 MRHNA, CDR2 SNTAGT. The CDR3 is 14 amino acids. V dropped 0 bases and J dropped 8 bases, with 13 bases sitting between them.

The rearrangement links TRBV14 to TRBJ2-2, with 7 bases that match TRBD2. Germline assignment: CDR1 SGHDN and CDR2 FVKESK. The CDR3 totals 15 residues. V shed 3 bases, J shed 6 bases, and the junction held 7 bases outside the gene matches. CDR3 DNA sequence: TGTGCCAGCAGCCATATCGGGGCGGGGGCCGGGGAGCTGTTTTTT. Amino acids: CASSHIGAGAGELFF. The variable domain in full, completed from reference TRBV14 and TRBJ2-2, reads EAGVTQFPSHSVIEKGQTVTLRCDPISGHDNLYWYRRVMGKEIKFLLHFVKESKQDESGMPNNRFLAERTGGTYSTLKVQPAELEDSGVYFCASSHIGAGAGELFFGEGSRLTVL.

This clone was seen once. The gene calls are TRBV7-8 and TRBJ2-7; D uncertain. Deletions cut 3 bases from V and 3 bases from J, with 9 bases between. Germline CDR1 is SGHVS and CDR2 is FQNEAQ. The CDR3 has 13 residues. CDR3 region: CASSLATFYEQYF. The CDR3 DNA reads as TGTGCCAGCAGCTTGGCGACCTTCTACGAGCAGTACTTC. Together with reference TRBV7-8 and TRBJ2-7, the CDR3 gives the full variable domain: GAGVSQSPRYKVAKRGQDVALRCDPISGHVSLFWYQQALGQGPEFLTYFQNEAQLDKSGLPSDRFFAERPEGSVSTLKIQRTQQEDSAVYLCASSLATFYEQYFGPGTRLTVT.

A remark on this clone: No conserved phenylalanine or tryptophan ends this CDR3, so it is likely a read error. The chain is built from TRBV7-8 and TRBJ2-7; 7 positions match TRBD2. The CDR3 contains 15 residues. Germline CDR1 SGHVS, CDR2 FQNEAQ. V gave up 5 bases and J gave up 6 bases; unmatched junction bases: 13. DNA of the CDR3: TGTGCCAGCAGCGCCCGTGGGGGGAGGGCCACCGAGCAGTACCTC. This encodes CASSARGGRATEQYL.

This clone has just a few counts. V gene TRBV28 combines with J gene TRBJ2-1, with 11 bases fitting TRBD2. Germline assignment: CDR1 MDHEN and CDR2 SYDVKM. J was trimmed by 7 bases and V by 4 bases; bases with no gene match: 12. CDR3 length: 17 amino acids. CDR3 amino acids: CASSSYTGTSGRNEQFF. The DNA for the CDR3 is TGTGCCAGCAGTTCTTATACCGGGACTAGCGGACGGAATGAGCAGTTCTTC.

The V gene is TRBV6-5, the J gene TRBJ2-7; 8 bases match TRBD1. V shed 0 bases and J 6 bases; nucleotides not matched to a gene: 10. CDR1 is MNHEY and CDR2 is SVGAGI in the germline V gene. This CDR3 spans 16 amino acids. The CDR3 region has the DNA TGTGCCAGCAGTTACTCGACGGGACAGGTCATCCTCGAGCAGTACTTC. Residues: CASSYSTGQVILEQYF.

The gene calls are TRBV10-3 and TRBJ2-1, with D tentatively TRBD2 (6 bases). With 6 bases removed from V and 3 bases from J, the gap between germline ends came to 15 bases. The CDR3 sequence is 15 residues long. Germline CDR1 ENHRY, CDR2 SYGVKD. CDR3 residues: CAISRVGGNYNEQFF. The CDR3 nucleotides read TGTGCCATCAGCCGGGTTGGCGGGAACTACAATGAGCAGTTCTTC.

This clone was observed once. For the CDR3, the DNA is TGTGCCAGTGGGACTAGCTTTGAGCAGTTCTTC. Translation: CASGTSFEQFF. This sequence joins TRBV19 and TRBJ2-1; 9 nucleotides match TRBD2. The CDR3 sequence is 11 residues long. Germline V gene data show CDR1 as LNHDA and CDR2 as SQIVND (reference sequence). V lost 8 bases, J lost 9 bases, and 2 bases stayed unmatched.

This sequence joins TRBV11-2 and TRBJ2-1; 11 positions match TRBD2. This CDR3 is built from 15 residues. Trimming removed 1 base from V and 7 bases from J; junction bases left unmatched: 3. Per germline, CDR1 SGHAT and CDR2 FQNNGV. The CDR3 bases are TGTGCCAGCAGCTTAGCGCCTAGCGGGGGGAATGAGCAGTTCTTC. This sequence encodes CASSLAPSGGNEQFF.

This chain links TRBV13 with TRBJ2-2; 9 bases align to TRBD2. The CDR3 sequence is 15 residues long. V trimming: 5 bases; J trimming: 6 bases; junction bases outside the gene matches: 7. Germline assignment: CDR1 PRHDT and CDR2 FYEKMQ (reference sequence). The CDR3 here is CASSLIAGAAGELFF. DNA of the CDR3: TGTGCCAGCAGCCTCATAGCGGGAGCGGCCGGGGAGCTGTTTTTT.

This clone has just one count. The chain recombines TRBV11-2 with TRBJ1-2; 8 bases match TRBD1. CDR3 length: 15 amino acids. In germline, CDR1 is SGHAT, CDR2 FQNNGV. Losses at the gene ends were 5 bases for V and 0 bases for J; bases not matched to a gene: 5. CDR3 sequence reads: CASSPYRGSNYGYTF. The CDR3 nucleotides read TGTGCCAGCAGCCCGTACAGGGGGTCTAACTATGGCTACACCTTC.

The rearrangement links TRBV30 to TRBJ1-2; a weak D match, TRBD1 (5 bases). This CDR3 has 12 residues. From germline, CDR1 is GTSNPN and CDR2 SVGIG (reference sequence). V was clipped by 8 bases and J by 4 bases, with 14 bases between them. CDR3 sequence: CAGQAGPYGYTF. The CDR3 DNA is TGTGCCGGTCAGGCAGGGCCCTATGGCTACACCTTC.

This chain connects TRBV6-6 to TRBJ1-5; D not certain. Trimming cost V 2 bases and J 0 bases, with 8 bases left between them. This CDR3 region has 15 residues. Germline CDR1 is MNHNY and CDR2 is SVGAGI (reference sequence). The CDR3 sequence: CASSYEQHSNQPQHF. For the CDR3, the DNA is TGTGCCAGCAGTTACGAACAGCATAGCAATCAGCCCCAGCATTTT.

This CDR3 reads CASSGAGSTDTQYF. CDR3 coding DNA: TGTGCCAGCAGCGGTGCGGGGAGTACAGATACGCAGTATTTT. V usage is TRBV9 and J usage is TRBJ2-3; possibly TRBD2 for D (6 bases). Germline CDR1 SGDLS, CDR2 YYNGEE. The CDR3 spans 14 residues. V was shortened by 3 bases and J by 3 bases, with 11 bases between the two germline ends. Using reference TRBV9 and TRBJ2-3 for the parts outside the CDR3, the full variable domain is DSGVTQTPKHLITATGQRVTLRCSPRSGDLSVYWYQQSLDQGLQFLIQYYNGEERAKGNILERFSAQQFPDLHSELNLSSLELGDSALYFCASSGAGSTDTQYFGPGTRLTVL.

The chain employs TRBV9 and TRBJ2-1; 7 bases map to TRBD2. Trimming cost V 4 bases and J 9 bases; bases outside gene matches: 4. This CDR3 contains 12 residues. CDR1 is SGDLS and CDR2 is YYNGEE in the germline V gene. In nucleotides, the CDR3 is TGTGCCAGCAGCCCAGGGAGGGGTGAGCAGTTCTTC. This encodes CASSPGRGEQFF. The complete variable domain, with remaining parts taken from reference TRBV9 and TRBJ2-1, reads DSGVTQTPKHLITATGQRVTLRCSPRSGDLSVYWYQQSLDQGLQFLIQYYNGEERAKGNILERFSAQQFPDLHSELNLSSLELGDSALYFCASSPGRGEQFFGPGTRLTVL.

The V gene is TRBV19, the J gene TRBJ1-5, with D unclear. Per the germline V gene, CDR1 is LNHDA and CDR2 is SQIVND (reference sequence). The CDR3 covers 12 residues. V was shortened by 9 bases and J by 6 bases, with 12 bases between the two germline ends. The DNA for the CDR3 is TGTGCCAGCTCAGGTTTCGGTCAGCCCCAGCATTTT. Encoded protein: CASSGFGQPQHF.

Note on this clone: One end of the junction fails to match germline, which may point to a read error. The rearrangement uses TRBV30 and TRBJ2-7; maybe TRBD2 (5 bases). The germline V gene has CDR1 GTSNPN and CDR2 SVGIG (reference sequence). This CDR3 contains 12 residues. The CDR3 DNA sequence: TGTGCCTGGAGTGTAGGGTCTTCTGGTGGGGAGTTC. This encodes CAWSVGSSGGEF.